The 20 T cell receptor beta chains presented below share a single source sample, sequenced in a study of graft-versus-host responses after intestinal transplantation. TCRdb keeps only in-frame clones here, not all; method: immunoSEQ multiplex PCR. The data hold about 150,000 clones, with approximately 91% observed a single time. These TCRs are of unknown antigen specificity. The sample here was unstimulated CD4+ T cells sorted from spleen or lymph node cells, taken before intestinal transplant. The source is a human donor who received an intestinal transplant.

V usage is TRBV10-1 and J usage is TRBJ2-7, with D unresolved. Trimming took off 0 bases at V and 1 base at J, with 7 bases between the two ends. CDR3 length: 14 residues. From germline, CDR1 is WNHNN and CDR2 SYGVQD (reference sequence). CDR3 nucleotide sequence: TGCGCCAGCAGTGAGTCGAAGGGATCCTACGAGCAGTACTTC. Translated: CASSESKGSYEQYF.

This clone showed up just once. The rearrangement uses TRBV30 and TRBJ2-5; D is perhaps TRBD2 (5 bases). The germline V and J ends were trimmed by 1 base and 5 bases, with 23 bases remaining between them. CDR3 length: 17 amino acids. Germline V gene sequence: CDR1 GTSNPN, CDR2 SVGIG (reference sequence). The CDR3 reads CAWSAGNFRPRWETQYF. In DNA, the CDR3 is TGTGCCTGGAGTGCCGGGAACTTTAGACCGAGGTGGGAGACCCAGTACTTC.

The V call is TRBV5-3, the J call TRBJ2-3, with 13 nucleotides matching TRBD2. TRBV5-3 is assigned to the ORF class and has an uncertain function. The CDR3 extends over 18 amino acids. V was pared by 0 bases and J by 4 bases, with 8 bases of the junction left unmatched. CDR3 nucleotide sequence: TGTGCCAGAAGCTTGGGCCTACTAGCGGGAGGGCCCCCAGATACGCAGTATTTT. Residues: CARSLGLLAGGPPDTQYF.

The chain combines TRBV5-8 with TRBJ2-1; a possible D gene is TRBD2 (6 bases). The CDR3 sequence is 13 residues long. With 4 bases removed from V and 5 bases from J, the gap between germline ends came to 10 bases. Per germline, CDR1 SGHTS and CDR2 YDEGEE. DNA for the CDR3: TGTGCCAGCAGCCGAGGAGGGAACAATGAGCAGTTCTTC. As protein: CASSRGGNNEQFF.

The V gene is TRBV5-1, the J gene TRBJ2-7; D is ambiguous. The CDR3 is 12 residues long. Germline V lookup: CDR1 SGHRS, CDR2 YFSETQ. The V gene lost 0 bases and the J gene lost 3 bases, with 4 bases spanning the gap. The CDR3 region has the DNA TGCGCCAGCAGCTTGGGGAACTACGAGCAGTACTTC. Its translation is CASSLGNYEQYF.

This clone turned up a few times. The CDR3 protein is CASIRTVDYEQYF. DNA for the CDR3: TGTGCCAGCATCCGTACTGTTGACTACGAGCAGTACTTC. The chain uses TRBV21-1 and TRBJ2-7; TRBD2, the table's D call, was not compared with the DNA. TRBV21-1 is a recognized pseudogene. CDR3 size: 13 residues.

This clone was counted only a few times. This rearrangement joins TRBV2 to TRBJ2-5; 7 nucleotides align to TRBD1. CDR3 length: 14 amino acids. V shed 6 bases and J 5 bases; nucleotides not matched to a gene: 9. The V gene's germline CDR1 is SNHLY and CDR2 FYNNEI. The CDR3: CASSRRQGGETQYF. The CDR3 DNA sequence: TGTGCCAGCAGCCGAAGACAGGGCGGGGAGACCCAGTACTTC.

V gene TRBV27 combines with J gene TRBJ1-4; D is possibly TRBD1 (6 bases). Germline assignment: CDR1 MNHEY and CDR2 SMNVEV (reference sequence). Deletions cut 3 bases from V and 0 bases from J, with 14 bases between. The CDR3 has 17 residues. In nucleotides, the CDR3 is TGTGCCAGCAGTTTTGTTGGAGGGGGGTCAACTAATGAAAAACTGTTTTTT. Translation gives CASSFVGGGSTNEKLFF.

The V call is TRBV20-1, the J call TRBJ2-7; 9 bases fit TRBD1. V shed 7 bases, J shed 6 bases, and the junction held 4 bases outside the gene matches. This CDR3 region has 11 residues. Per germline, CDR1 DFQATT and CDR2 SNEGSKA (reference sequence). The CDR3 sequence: CSVGQGPEQYF. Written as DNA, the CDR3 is TGCAGTGTTGGACAGGGGCCCGAGCAGTACTTC.

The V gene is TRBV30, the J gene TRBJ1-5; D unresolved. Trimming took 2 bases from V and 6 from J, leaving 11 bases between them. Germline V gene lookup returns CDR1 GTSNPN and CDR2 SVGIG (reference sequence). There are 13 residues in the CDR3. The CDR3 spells CAWSPSGGQPQHF. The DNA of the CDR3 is TGTGCCTGGAGTCCAAGCGGAGGTCAGCCCCAGCATTTT.

CDR3 protein: CASGLAGTDTQYF. For the CDR3, the DNA is TGTGCCAGCGGACTAGCTGGTACAGATACGCAGTATTTT. The chain links TRBV25-1 to TRBJ2-3, with 8 nucleotides matching TRBD2. This CDR3 comprises 13 residues. The V gene's germline CDR1 is MGHDK and CDR2 SYGVNS. The ends lost 8 bases at V and 3 bases at J; junction bases unmatched: 4.

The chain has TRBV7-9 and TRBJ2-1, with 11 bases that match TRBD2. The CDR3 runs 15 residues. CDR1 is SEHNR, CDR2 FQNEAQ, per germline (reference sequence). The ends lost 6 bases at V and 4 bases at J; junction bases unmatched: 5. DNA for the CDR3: TGTGCCAGCAGTTCGGGACTAGCGGATTACAATGAGCAGTTCTTC. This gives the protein CASSSGLADYNEQFF. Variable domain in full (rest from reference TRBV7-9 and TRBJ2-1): DTGVSQNPRHKITKRGQNVTFRCDPISEHNRLYWYRQTLGQGPEFLTYFQNEAQLEKSRLLSDRFSAERPKGSFSTLEIQRTEQGDSAMYLCASSSGLADYNEQFFGPGTRLTVL.

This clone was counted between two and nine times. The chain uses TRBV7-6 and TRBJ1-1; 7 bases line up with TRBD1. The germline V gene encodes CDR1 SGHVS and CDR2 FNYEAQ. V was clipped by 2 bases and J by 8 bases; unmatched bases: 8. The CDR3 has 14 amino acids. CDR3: CASSLSGSDREAFF. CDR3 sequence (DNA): TGTGCCAGCAGCTTAAGTGGATCGGACAGGGAAGCTTTCTTT.

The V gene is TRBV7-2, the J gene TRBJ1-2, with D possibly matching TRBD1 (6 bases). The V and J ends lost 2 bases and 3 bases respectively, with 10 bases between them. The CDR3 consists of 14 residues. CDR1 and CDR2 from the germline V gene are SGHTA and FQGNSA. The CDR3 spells CASSLWTVDYGYTF. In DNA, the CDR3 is TGTGCCAGCAGCTTATGGACAGTAGACTATGGCTACACCTTC.

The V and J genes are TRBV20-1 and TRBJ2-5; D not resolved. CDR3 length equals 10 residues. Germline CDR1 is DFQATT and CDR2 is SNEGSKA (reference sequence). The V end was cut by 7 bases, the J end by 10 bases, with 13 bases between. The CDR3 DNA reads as TGCAGTGTCCCGGGCCAGAGCCAGTACTTC. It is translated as CSVPGQSQYF.

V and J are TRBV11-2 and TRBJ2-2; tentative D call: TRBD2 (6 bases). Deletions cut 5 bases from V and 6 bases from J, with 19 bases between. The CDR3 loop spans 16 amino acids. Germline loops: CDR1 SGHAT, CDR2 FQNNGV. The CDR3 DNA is TGTGCCAGCAGCCCAGCCCGCGGGGCTGGGGCCGGGGAGCTGTTTTTT. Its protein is CASSPARGAGAGELFF. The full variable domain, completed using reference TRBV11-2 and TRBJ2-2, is EAGVAQSPRYKIIEKRQSVAFWCNPISGHATLYWYQQILGQGPKLLIQFQNNGVVDDSQLPKDRFSAERLKGVDSTLKIQPAKLEDSAVYLCASSPARGAGAGELFFGEGSRLTVL.

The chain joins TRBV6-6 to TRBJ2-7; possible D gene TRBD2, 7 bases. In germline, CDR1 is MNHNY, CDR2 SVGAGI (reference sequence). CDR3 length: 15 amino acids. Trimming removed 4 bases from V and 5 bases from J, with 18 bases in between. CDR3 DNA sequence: TGTGCCAGCAGTTCCGAGGGGGGGAGTCTAAACGAGCAGTACTTC. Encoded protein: CASSSEGGSLNEQYF.

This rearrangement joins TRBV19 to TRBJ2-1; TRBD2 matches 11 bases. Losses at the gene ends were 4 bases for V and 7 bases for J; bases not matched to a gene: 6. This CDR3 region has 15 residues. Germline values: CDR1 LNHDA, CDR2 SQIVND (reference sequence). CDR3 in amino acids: CASSTLSGRGNEQFF. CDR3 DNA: TGTGCCAGTAGTACCCTTAGCGGGAGGGGGAATGAGCAGTTCTTC.

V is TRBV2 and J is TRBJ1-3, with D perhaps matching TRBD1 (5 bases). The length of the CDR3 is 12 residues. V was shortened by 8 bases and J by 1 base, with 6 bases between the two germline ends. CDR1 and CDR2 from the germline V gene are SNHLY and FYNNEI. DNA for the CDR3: TGTGCCAGCGGGGGGTCTGGAAACACCATATATTTT. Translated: CASGGSGNTIYF.

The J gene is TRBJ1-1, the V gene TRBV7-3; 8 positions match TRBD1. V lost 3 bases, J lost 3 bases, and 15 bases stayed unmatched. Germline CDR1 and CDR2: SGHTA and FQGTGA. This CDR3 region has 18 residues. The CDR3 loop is CASSFSLRDRKLDTEAFF. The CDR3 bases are TGTGCCAGCAGCTTCTCGCTCCGGGACAGGAAATTGGACACTGAAGCTTTCTTT.